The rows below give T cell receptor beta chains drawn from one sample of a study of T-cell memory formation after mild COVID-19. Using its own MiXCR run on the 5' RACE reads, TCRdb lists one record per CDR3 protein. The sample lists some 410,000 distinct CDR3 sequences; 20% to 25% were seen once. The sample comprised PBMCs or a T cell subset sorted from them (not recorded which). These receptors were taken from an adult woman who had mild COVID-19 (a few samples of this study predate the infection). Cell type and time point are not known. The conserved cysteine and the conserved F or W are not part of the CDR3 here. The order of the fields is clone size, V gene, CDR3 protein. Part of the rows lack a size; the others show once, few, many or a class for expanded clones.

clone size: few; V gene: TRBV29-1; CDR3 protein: SVEGGWGQDHEQY
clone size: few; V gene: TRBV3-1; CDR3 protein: ASSQDGRPRGGYT
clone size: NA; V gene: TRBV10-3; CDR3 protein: AISESRMGQF
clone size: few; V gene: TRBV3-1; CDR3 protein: ASLGRGTEAF
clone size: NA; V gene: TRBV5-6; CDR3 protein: ASSLGSLEAF
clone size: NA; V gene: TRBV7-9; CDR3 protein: ASSTRGDPWEQY
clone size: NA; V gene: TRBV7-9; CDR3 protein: ASSFNPGVREETQY
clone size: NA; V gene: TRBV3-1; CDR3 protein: ASSFPGTDLGEQY
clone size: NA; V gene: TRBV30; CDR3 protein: AWGGQSIDEQF
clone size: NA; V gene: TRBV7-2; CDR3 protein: ASSPERVMYQETQY
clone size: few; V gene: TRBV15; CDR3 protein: ATSRDGMNTEAF
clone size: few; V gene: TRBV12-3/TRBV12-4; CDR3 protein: ASSLMGGNTGELF
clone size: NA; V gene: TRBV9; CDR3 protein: ASSVAPGHTQY
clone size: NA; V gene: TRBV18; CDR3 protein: ASSPSAYGANVLT
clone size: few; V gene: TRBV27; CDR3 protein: ASSRLTTRVGTDTQY
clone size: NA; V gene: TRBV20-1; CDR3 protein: SAPRAGSEKLF
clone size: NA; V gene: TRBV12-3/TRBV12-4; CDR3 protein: ASRPHELNTGELF
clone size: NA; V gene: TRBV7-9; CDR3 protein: ASSSLRTAAGTQY
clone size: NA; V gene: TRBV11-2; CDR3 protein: ASSLTSGGQETQY
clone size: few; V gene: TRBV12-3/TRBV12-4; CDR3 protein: ASSLVRGGPTGELF
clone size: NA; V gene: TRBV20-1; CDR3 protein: SGPAHNEQF
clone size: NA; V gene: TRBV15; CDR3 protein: ATSKVRRDRNEQF
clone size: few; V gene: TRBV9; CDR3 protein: ASALPGGYT